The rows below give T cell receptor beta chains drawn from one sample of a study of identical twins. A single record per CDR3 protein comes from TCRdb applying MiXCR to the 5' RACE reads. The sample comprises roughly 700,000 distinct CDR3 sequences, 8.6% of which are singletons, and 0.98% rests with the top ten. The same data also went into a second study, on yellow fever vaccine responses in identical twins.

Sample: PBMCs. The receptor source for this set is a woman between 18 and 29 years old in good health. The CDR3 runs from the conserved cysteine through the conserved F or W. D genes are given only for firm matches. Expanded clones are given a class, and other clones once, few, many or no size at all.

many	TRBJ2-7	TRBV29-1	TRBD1	TGCAGCGTTTCCGGGACAGGGACCTACGAGCAGTACTTC	CSVSGTGTYEQYF
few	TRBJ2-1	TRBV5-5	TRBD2	TGTGCCAGCAGCTGGGTAGCGGGAGGAGGGAATGAGCAGTTCTTC	CASSWVAGGGNEQFF
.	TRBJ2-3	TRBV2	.	TGTGCCAGCAGTGAAAGGGGTCCGCGGAGGCCTGTGGCAGATACGCAGTATTTT	CASSERGPRRPVADTQYF
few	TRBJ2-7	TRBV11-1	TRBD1	TGTGCCAGCAGCCGGACAGGGGTACCCTACGAGCAGTACTTC	CASSRTGVPYEQYF
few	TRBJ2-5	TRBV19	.	TGTGCCAGTAGTACATCGACAGGCGGGGGAGAGACCCAGTACTTC	CASSTSTGGGETQYF
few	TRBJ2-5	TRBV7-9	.	TGTGCCAGCAGCTTTGCGGGTAACACACAAGAGACCCAGTACTTC	CASSFAGNTQETQYF
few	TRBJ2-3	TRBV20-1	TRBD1	TGCAGTGCTAGGGGACAGGGTCGCACAGATACGCAGTATTTT	CSARGQGRTDTQYF
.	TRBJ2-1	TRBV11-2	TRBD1	TGTGCCAGCACCCACCCGGACAGGCTCTTTCCCGCTGAGCAGTTCTTC	CASTHPDRLFPAEQFF
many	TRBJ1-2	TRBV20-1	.	TGCAGTGCTAGAAAACAGGGCGGCAACTATGGCTACACCTTC	CSARKQGGNYGYTF
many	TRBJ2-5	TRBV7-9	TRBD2	TGTGCCAGCAGCGCCTGGAGCGGGGGGGAAGAGACCCAGTACTTC	CASSAWSGGEETQYF
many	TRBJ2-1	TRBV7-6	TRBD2	TGTGCCAGCAGCCAGTCCGGGACTAGCATACAGTTCTTC	CASSQSGTSIQFF
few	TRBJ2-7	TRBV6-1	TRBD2	TGTGCCAGCAGGCCGGGACTAGCGTCCGACGAGCAGTACTTC	CASRPGLASDEQYF
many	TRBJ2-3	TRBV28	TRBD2	TGTGCCAGCCGCTGGTTAGCGGGGACTAGCACAGATACGCAGTATTTT	CASRWLAGTSTDTQYF
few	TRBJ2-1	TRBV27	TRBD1	TGTGCCAGCAGTCCTCGCCGACAGGGCGAGCAAAATAAACGCTACAATGAGCAGTTCTTC	CASSPRRQGEQNKRYNEQFF
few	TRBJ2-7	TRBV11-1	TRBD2	TGTGCCAGCAGCTACAAGACTAGCGTTCCAGAAGCGTCCTACGAGCAGTACTTC	CASSYKTSVPEASYEQYF
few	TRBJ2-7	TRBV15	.	TGTGCCACCAGCAGGCAGAGGGGGGGATACGAGCAGTACTTC	CATSRQRGGYEQYF
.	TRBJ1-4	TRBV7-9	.	TGTGCCAGCAGCTTCGGCAGTGACAATGAAAAACTGTTTTTT	CASSFGSDNEKLFF
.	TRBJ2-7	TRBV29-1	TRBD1	TGCAGCGTTTTTTCGGACAGGGTGGGGTCCTACGAGCAGTACTTC	CSVFSDRVGSYEQYF
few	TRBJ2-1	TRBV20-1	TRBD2	TGCAGTGCTAGAGATCAAAGGAGGCTAGCGGGGGTAACTTACAATGAGCAGTTCTTC	CSARDQRRLAGVTYNEQFF
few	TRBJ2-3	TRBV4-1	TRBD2	TGCGCCAGCAGCCGAACAGCGGGAGGATCTTTTACGGGCACAGATACGCAGTATTTT	CASSRTAGGSFTGTDTQYF
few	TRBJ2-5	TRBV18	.	TGTGCCAGCTCACCATTACCGACCGCGAAGATCCAAGAGACCCAGTACTTC	CASSPLPTAKIQETQYF
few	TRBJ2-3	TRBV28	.	TGTGCCAGCAGTTTCTCTAGCAGGTACGGGACGCAGTATTTT	CASSFSSRYGTQYF
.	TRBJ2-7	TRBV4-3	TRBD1	TGCGCCAGCAGCCAGGGGGCGACAGGGACCTTCTACGAGCAGTACTTC	CASSQGATGTFYEQYF
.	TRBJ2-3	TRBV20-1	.	TGCAGTGCTAGAGAGTCTCCTATGCGAGATACGCAGTATTTT	CSARESPMRDTQYF
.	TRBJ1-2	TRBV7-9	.	TGTGCCAGCGGCCCCGGGCGGAGAGTCTATGGCTACACCTTC	CASGPGRRVYGYTF
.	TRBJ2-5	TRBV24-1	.	TGTGCCACCTCGGCGGAGCCTAGTGGGACCCAGTACTTC	CATSAEPSGTQYF
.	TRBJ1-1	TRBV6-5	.	TGTGCCAGCAGTTACCGACAAACCTTGGACACTGAAGCTTTCTTT	CASSYRQTLDTEAFF
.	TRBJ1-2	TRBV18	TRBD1	TGTGCCAGCTACAAAACAGGGGGCTTTGGCTACACCTTC	CASYKTGGFGYTF
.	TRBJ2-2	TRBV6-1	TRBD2	TGTGCCAGCAGTGTTGCTAGCGGGGGGAAGAGAAGCACCGGGGAGCTGTTTTTT	CASSVASGGKRSTGELFF
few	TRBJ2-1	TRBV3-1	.	TGTGCCAGCAGCCAAAGCTGGGGGCTAGCTAACAATGAGCAGTTCTTC	CASSQSWGLANNEQFF
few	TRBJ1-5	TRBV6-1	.	TGTGCCAGCAGTGACGACAGAAACAATCAGCCCCAGCATTTT	CASSDDRNNQPQHF
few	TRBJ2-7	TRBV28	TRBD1	TGTGCCAGCAGTTCTGGGGCAGGGGGCGGATACGAGCAGTACTTC	CASSSGAGGGYEQYF
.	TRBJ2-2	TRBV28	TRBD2	TGTGCCAGCCGCGGGGGGGCGAACGGGGAGCTGTTTTTT	CASRGGANGELFF
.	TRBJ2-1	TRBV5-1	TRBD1	TGCGCCAGCAGCTATGGACAGGCTTCAAATGAGCAGTTCTTC	CASSYGQASNEQFF
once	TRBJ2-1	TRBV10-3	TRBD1	TGTGCCATCAGCACCGGGACAGGGGGCACTGAGCAGTTCTTC	CAISTGTGGTEQFF
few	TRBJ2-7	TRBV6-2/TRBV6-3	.	TGTGCCAGCAGTTACTTCCTTCTGCAGGGCGACGAGCAGTACTTC	CASSYFLLQGDEQYF
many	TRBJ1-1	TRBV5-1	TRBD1	TGCGCCAGCAGCGGAAGACAGGGGATCAACACTGAAGCTTTCTTT	CASSGRQGINTEAFF
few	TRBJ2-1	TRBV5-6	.	TGTGCCAGCAGCATGATGGGGGGATGGAATGAGCAGTTCTTC	CASSMMGGWNEQFF
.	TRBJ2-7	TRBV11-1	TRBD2	TGTGCCAGCAGCTCCTTAGGGGTTCTAGCGGGGGAGCCTTACGAGCAGTACTTC	CASSSLGVLAGEPYEQYF
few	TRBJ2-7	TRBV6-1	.	TGTGCCAGCATGGGTGGCCGCCCCTCCTACGAGCAGTACTTC	CASMGGRPSYEQYF
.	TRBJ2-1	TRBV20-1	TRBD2	TGCAGTGCTAGAGTAGCGGGAGCTTCCTACAATGAGCAGTTCTTC	CSARVAGASYNEQFF
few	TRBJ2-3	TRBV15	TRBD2	TGTGCCACCAGCCCCGAGCGACTAGCGGGAAGAGATACGCAGTATTTT	CATSPERLAGRDTQYF
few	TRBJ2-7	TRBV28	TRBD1	TGTGCCAGCTATGAGGGGGCTGGGGAGCAGTACTTC	CASYEGAGEQYF
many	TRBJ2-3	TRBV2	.	TGTGCCAGCACAGGGGGGGCCACAGTCAACACAGATACGCAGTATTTT	CASTGGATVNTDTQYF
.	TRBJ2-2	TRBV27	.	TGTGCCGGCAGTTTTTACGAAAACACCGGGGAGCTGTTTTTT	CAGSFYENTGELFF
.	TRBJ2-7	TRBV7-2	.	TGTGCCAGCAGCTTAGCCCGACCAGGGGTTCGGACGAATTACGAGCAGTACTTC	CASSLARPGVRTNYEQYF
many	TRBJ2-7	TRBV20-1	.	TGCAGTGCTCCAGGACTGGGGGGTTACGAGCAGTACTTC	CSAPGLGGYEQYF
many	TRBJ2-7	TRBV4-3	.	TGCGCCAGCAGCCAAGAAGATGACAGTACCTACGAGCAGTACTTC	CASSQEDDSTYEQYF
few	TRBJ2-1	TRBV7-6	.	TGTGCCAGCAGCTCTTCTCCGAGCTCCTACAATGAGCAGTTCTTC	CASSSSPSSYNEQFF
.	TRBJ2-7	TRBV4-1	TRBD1	TGCGCCAGCAGCCTTGAACCGGGACAGGGAAGCTACGAGCAGTACTTC	CASSLEPGQGSYEQYF
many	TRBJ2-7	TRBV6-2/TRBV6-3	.	TGTGCCAGCAGGCCGCCGGGCTTCTCCTACGAGCAGTACTTC	CASRPPGFSYEQYF
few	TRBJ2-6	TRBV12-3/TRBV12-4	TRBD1	TGTGCCAGCAGGATAAGACAGGGGGCGGGTGGGGCCAACGTCCTGACTTTC	CASRIRQGAGGANVLTF
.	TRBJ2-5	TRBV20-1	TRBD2	TGCAGTGCTTATAGACTAGCGGTAGAGACCCAGTACTTC	CSAYRLAVETQYF
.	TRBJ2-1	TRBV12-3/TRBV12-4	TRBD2	TGTGCCAGCGTTGAGCTTCTAGCGGGGAGTAATGAGCAGTTCTTC	CASVELLAGSNEQFF
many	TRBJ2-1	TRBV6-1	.	TGTGCCAGCCTCAGAAGGGGTACCCCAAACAATGAGCAGTTCTTC	CASLRRGTPNNEQFF
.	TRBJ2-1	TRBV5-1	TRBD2	TGCGCCAGCAGCTTGAAGGGGCGGGGGGGTATCTACAATGAGCAGTTCTTC	CASSLKGRGGIYNEQFF
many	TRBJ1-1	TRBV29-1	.	TGCAGCGTCGAAGGGGGGGCTGAAGCTTTCTTT	CSVEGGAEAFF
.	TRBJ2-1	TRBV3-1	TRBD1	TGTGCCAGCAGCCACCCCCGGACAGGGGCTTTGGGTGAGCAGTTCTTC	CASSHPRTGALGEQFF
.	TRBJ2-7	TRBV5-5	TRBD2	TGTGCCAGCAGCGACCCTAGCGGCCTATTTTACGGGCAGTACTTC	CASSDPSGLFYGQYF